This T cell receptor beta chain was documented in a study of blood T cell repertoires in COVID-19. Study overall: Some COVID-19 samples were acute and others convalescent; all came from the United States, Italy and Spain. PBMCs, B-cell-depleted T cells, or T cells provided the cDNA or gDNA that made up the material.

Trimming removed 0 bases from V and 2 bases from J, with 11 bases in between. In germline, CDR1 is GTSNPN, CDR2 SVGIG (reference sequence). The CDR3 totals 15 residues. Study processing details: Amplification of reference gene primers provided the estimated nucleated cell counts. Generated by immunoSEQ multiplex PCR, the TCRdb table keeps only in-frame clones and is missing some. The V and J calls and the clone size are those of that table, but D and trimming were determined from the DNA. This sample has roughly 100,000 clones; around 90% occur once, and the top ten carry 4% to 5.5%. Seattle's enrolled individuals joined amid active infection and were then monitored longitudinally.

The receptor was isolated from a woman between 50 and 59 years old with COVID-19, enrolled during active disease. The sample comprised peripheral blood. The chain employs TRBV30 and TRBJ1-5; the D gene is possibly TRBD1 (6 bases). The CDR3 nucleotides read TGTGCCTGGAGTGTACAGGCAGGGGGCAATCAGCCCCAGCATTTT. This sequence encodes CAWSVQAGGNQPQHF.